This TCR beta chain was found in a study of blood T cells in healthy people across ages. Study in general: In model experiments, template switching was able to capture about one barcoded beta molecule for every two T cells that were present.

A J-beta primer mix and a sample-barcoded 5' primer were used in a second PCR of about 6 to 12 cycles. MiXCR was run by TCRdb on the 5' RACE reads, yielding one entry per CDR3 protein. The data show 1.5 million to 2 million distinct CDR3 sequences, roughly 52% seen once. The CDR3 contains 14 residues. Per the germline V gene, CDR1 is MNHEY and CDR2 is SVGAGI. With 4 bases removed from V and 0 bases from J, the gap between germline ends came to 9 bases. This chain links TRBV6-5 with TRBJ1-1; perhaps TRBD1 as D (6 bases). This clonotype was obtained from a woman aged 40 to 50 in good health. The specimen was blood. The CDR3 protein is CASSWQGLNTEAFF. The CDR3 region has the DNA TGTGCCAGCAGTTGGCAGGGGCTGAACACTGAAGCTTTCTTT.